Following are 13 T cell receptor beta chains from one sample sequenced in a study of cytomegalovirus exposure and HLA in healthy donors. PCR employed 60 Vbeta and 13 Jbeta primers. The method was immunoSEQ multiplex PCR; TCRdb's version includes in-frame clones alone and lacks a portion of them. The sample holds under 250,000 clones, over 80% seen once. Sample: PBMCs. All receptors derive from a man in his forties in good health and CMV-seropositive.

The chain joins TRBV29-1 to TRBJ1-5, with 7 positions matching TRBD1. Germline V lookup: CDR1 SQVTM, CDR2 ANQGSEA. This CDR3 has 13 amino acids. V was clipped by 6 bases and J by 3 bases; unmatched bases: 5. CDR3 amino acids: CSVADRYNQPQHF. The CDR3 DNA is TGCAGCGTCGCGGACAGGTACAATCAGCCCCAGCATTTT.

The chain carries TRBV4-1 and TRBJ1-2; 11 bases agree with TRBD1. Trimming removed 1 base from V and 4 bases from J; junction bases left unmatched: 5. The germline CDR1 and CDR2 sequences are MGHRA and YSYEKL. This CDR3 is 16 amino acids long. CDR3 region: CASSQGGTGGIYGYTF. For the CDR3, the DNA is TGCGCCAGCAGCCAAGGGGGGACAGGGGGAATCTATGGCTACACCTTC.

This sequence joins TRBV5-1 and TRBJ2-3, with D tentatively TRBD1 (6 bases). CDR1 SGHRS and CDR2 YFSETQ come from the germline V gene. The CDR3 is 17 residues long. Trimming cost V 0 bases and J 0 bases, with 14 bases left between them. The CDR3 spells CASSLALDSASTDTQYF. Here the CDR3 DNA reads TGCGCCAGCAGCTTGGCCCTGGACAGTGCTAGCACAGATACGCAGTATTTT.

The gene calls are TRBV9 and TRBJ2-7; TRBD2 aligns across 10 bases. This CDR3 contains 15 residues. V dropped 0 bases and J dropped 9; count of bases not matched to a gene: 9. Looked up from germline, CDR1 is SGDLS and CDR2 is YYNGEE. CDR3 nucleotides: TGTGCCAGCAGCGTAGCTACTACTAGCGGGACTAGGCAGTACTTC. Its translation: CASSVATTSGTRQYF. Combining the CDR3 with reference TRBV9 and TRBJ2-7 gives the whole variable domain DSGVTQTPKHLITATGQRVTLRCSPRSGDLSVYWYQQSLDQGLQFLIQYYNGEERAKGNILERFSAQQFPDLHSELNLSSLELGDSALYFCASSVATTSGTRQYFGPGTRLTVT.

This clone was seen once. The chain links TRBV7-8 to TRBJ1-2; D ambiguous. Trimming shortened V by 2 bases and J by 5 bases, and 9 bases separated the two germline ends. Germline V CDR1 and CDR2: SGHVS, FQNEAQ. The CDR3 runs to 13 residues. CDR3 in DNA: TGTGCCAGCAGCTTACGATTAGCATATGGCTACACCTTC. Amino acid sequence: CASSLRLAYGYTF. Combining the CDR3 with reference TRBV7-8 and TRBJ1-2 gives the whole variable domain GAGVSQSPRYKVAKRGQDVALRCDPISGHVSLFWYQQALGQGPEFLTYFQNEAQLDKSGLPSDRFFAERPEGSVSTLKIQRTQQEDSAVYLCASSLRLAYGYTFGSGTRLTVV.

The CDR3 region is CASSLETGDTGELFF. The DNA for the CDR3 is TGCGCCAGCAGCTTGGAGACAGGAGACACCGGGGAGCTGTTTTTT. The chain couples TRBV5-1 to TRBJ2-2, with a weak D call TRBD1 (6 bases). Per germline, CDR1 SGHRS and CDR2 YFSETQ. The CDR3 spans 15 residues. The germline V and J ends were trimmed by 0 bases and 3 bases, with 9 bases remaining between them.

In DNA form, the CDR3 reads TGTGCCAGCAGACGGACAGGGAACTACAATGAGCAGTTCTTC. Translation: CASRRTGNYNEQFF. The V and J genes are TRBV21-1 and TRBJ2-1; whether TRBD1, the table's D call, matches the DNA was not checked. TRBV21-1 is assigned pseudogene status. The CDR3 runs 14 residues.

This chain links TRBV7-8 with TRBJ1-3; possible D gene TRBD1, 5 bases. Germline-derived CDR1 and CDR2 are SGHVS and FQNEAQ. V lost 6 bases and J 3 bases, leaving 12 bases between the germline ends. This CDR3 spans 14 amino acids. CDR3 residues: CASSRRQGGNTIYF. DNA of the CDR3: TGTGCCAGCAGTCGAAGGCAGGGTGGAAACACCATATATTTT.

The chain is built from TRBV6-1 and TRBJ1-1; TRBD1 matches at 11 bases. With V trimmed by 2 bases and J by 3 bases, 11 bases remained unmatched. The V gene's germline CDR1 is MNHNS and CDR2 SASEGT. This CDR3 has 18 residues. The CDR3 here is CASSETHRTGGADTEAFF. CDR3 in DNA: TGTGCCAGCAGTGAAACCCACCGGACAGGGGGCGCGGACACTGAAGCTTTCTTT.

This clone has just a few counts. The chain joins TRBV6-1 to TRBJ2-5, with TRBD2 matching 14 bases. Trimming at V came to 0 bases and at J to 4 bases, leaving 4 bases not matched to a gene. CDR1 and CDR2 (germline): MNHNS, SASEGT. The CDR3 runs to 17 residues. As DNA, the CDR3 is TGTGCCAGCAGTGAAGCAGGGACTAGCGGGAGTTTAGAGACCCAGTACTTC. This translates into CASSEAGTSGSLETQYF.

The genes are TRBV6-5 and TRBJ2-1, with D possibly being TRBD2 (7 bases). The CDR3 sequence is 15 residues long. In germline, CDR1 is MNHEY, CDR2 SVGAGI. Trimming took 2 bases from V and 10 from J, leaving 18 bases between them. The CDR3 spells CASSYLRGGAGEQFF. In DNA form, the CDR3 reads TGTGCCAGCAGTTACCTAAGGGGGGGGGCTGGGGAGCAGTTCTTC.

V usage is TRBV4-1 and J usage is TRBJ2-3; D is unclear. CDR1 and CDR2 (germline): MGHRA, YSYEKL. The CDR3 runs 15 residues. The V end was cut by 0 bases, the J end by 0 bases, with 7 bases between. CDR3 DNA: TGCGCCAGCAGCCAAGATACCGGGAGCACAGATACGCAGTATTTT. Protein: CASSQDTGSTDTQYF.

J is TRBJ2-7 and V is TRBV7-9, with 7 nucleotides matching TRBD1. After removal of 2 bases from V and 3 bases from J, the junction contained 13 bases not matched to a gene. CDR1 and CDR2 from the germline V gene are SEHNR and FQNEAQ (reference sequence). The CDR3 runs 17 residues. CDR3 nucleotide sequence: TGTGCCAGCAGCTTAACCCCATCGACAGGGATAAGCTACGAGCAGTACTTC. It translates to CASSLTPSTGISYEQYF.